The entry below describes one T cell receptor beta chain. This record comes from a study of T cell changes during pregnancy in multiple sclerosis. The ends were cut back, 2 bases at V and 3 bases at J, with 8 bases in the middle. This CDR3 has 13 residues. Germline V gene sequence: CDR1 SGHVS, CDR2 FQNEAQ. TCRdb's table, derived via immunoSEQ multiplex PCR, lists solely in-frame clones and lacks some. Here the sample spans roughly 50,000 clones, 85% to 95% being singletons. The chain recombines TRBV7-8 with TRBJ2-7, with no clear D. The input for sequencing was CD4+ T cells from peripheral blood mononuclear cells, taken in the third trimester of pregnancy. This receptor was taken from a female donor with multiple sclerosis, enrolled in a pregnancy study. In DNA form, the CDR3 reads TGTGCCAGCAGCTTATCTCTAAACTACGAGCAGTACTTC. It is translated as CASSLSLNYEQYF. Supplemented by reference TRBV7-8 and TRBJ2-7, the full variable domain reads GAGVSQSPRYKVAKRGQDVALRCDPISGHVSLFWYQQALGQGPEFLTYFQNEAQLDKSGLPSDRFFAERPEGSVSTLKIQRTQQEDSAVYLCASSLSLNYEQYFGPGTRLTVT.